The 8 T cell receptor beta chains reported below all come from one sample, sequenced in a study of T cell changes during pregnancy in multiple sclerosis. Clones were read by immunoSEQ multiplex PCR, and TCRdb kept only the in-frame ones, dropping some. The sample carries around 29,000 clones, 85% recorded once. Sample: CD8+ T cells from peripheral blood mononuclear cells, taken after pregnancy. The source of these receptors is a female donor with multiple sclerosis, enrolled in a pregnancy study.

The chain is built from TRBV5-6 and TRBJ1-2, with no clear D. V was trimmed by 2 bases and J by 2 bases, leaving 16 bases between them. CDR3 length: 16 amino acids. Per germline, CDR1 SGHDT and CDR2 YYEEEE. DNA for the CDR3: TGTGCCAGCAGCTTAAATCTCGGGTTCCCAAACTATGGCTACACCTTC. Its protein product is CASSLNLGFPNYGYTF.

The V and J genes are TRBV5-6 and TRBJ1-4, with TRBD1 as a possible D gene (6 bases). The CDR3 is made up of 16 amino acids. V was clipped by 5 bases and J by 2 bases, with 16 bases between them. Germline CDR1 SGHDT, CDR2 YYEEEE. CDR3 coding DNA: TGTGCCAGCAGACCTAAGGGGGATTGGACTAATGAAAAACTGTTTTTT. It specifies CASRPKGDWTNEKLFF. Supplemented by reference TRBV5-6 and TRBJ1-4, the full variable domain reads DAGVTQSPTHLIKTRGQQVTLRCSPKSGHDTVSWYQQALGQGPQFIFQYYEEEERQRGNFPDRFSGHQFPNYSSELNVNALLLGDSALYLCASRPKGDWTNEKLFFGSGTQLSVL.

The genes are TRBV27 and TRBJ1-1; D is undetermined. This CDR3 is 14 amino acids long. Germline CDR1 MNHEY, CDR2 SMNVEV (reference sequence). Trimming took 1 base from V and 5 from J, leaving 11 bases between them. CDR3 sequence: CASSLYRGGTEAFF. The CDR3 DNA reads as TGTGCCAGCAGTTTATACCGGGGAGGGACTGAAGCTTTCTTT.

The genes are TRBV27 and TRBJ2-1, with D tentatively TRBD1 (6 bases). CDR3 length: 14 amino acids. The germline gives CDR1 MNHEY, CDR2 SMNVEV (reference sequence). V was cut by 2 bases and J by 10 bases, with 15 bases left in between. In DNA, the CDR3 is TGTGCCAGCAGTTTAAGACAGGCCACCCTCGAGCAGTTCTTC. It yields the protein CASSLRQATLEQFF.

A few counts support this clone. J is TRBJ2-7 and V is TRBV28, with 9 bases fitting TRBD1. CDR1 is MDHEN, CDR2 SYDVKM, per germline. The J segment lost 2 bases and the V segment lost 7 bases, leaving 3 bases of the junction unmatched. CDR3 size: 13 residues. The CDR3 DNA reads as TGTGCCAGCATTCGGACAGGGGCCTACGAGCAGTACTTC. It yields the protein CASIRTGAYEQYF.

The chain recombines TRBV4-2 with TRBJ1-1, with D possibly TRBD1 on 5 matching bases. V lost 8 bases to trimming and J lost 7 bases, with 14 bases between them. Per the germline V gene, CDR1 is LGHNA and CDR2 is YNFKEQ. The CDR3 totals 12 residues. The CDR3 is CASYDGGNEAFF. The CDR3 DNA reads as TGTGCCAGCTACGACGGGGGTAATGAAGCTTTCTTT.

V usage is TRBV19 and J usage is TRBJ2-5, with 12 bases that match TRBD2. This CDR3 is built from 14 residues. Trimming at V came to 5 bases and at J to 5 bases, leaving 3 bases not matched to a gene. CDR1 LNHDA and CDR2 SQIVND come from the germline V gene (reference sequence). As DNA, the CDR3 is TGTGCCAGTAGTCTAGCGGGGGGGCTCGAGACCCAGTACTTC. It translates to CASSLAGGLETQYF.

The rearrangement links TRBV6-1 to TRBJ2-1; TRBD1 might be the D (6 bases). This CDR3 is 14 amino acids long. Looked up from germline, CDR1 is MNHNS and CDR2 is SASEGT. With 0 bases removed from V and 7 bases from J, the gap between germline ends came to 10 bases. CDR3: CASSEAPRGNEQFF. CDR3 nucleotides: TGTGCCAGCAGTGAAGCGCCCAGGGGTAATGAGCAGTTCTTC.